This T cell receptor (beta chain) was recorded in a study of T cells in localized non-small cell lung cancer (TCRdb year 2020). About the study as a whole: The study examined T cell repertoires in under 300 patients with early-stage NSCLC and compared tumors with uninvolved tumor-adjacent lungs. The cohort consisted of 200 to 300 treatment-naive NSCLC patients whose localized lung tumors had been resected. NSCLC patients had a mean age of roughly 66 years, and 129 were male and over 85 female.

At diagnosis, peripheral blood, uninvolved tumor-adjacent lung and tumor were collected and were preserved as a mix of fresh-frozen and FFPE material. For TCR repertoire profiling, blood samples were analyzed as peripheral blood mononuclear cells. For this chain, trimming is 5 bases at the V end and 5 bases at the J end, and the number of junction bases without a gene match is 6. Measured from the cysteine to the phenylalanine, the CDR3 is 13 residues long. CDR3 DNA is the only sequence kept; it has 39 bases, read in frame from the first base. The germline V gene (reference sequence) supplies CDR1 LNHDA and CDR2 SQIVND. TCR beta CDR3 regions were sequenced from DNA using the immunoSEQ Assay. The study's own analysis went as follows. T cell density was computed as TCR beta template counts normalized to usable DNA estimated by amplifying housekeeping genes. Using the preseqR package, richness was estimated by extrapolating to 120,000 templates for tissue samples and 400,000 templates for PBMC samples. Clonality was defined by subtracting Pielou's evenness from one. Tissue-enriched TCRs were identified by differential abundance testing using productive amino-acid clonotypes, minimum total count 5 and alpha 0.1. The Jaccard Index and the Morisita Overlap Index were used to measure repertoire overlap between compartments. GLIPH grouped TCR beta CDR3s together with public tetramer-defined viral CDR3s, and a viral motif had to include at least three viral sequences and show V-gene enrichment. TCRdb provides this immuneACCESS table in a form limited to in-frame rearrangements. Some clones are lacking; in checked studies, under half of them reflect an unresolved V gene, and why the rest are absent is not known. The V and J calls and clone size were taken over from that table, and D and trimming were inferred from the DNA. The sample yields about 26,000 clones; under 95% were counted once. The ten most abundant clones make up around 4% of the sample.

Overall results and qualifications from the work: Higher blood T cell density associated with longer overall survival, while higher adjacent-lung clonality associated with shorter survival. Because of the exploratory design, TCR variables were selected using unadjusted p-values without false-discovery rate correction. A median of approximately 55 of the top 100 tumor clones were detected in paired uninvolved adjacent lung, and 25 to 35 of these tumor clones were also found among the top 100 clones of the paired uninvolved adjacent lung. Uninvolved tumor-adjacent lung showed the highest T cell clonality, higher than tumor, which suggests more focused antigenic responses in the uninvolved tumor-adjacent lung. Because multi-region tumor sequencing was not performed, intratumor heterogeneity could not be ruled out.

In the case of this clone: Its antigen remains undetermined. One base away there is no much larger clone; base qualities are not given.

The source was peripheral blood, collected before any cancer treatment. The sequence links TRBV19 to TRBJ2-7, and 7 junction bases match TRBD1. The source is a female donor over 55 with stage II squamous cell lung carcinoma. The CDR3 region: CASSPTGWNEQYF. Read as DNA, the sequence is TGTGCCAGTAGTCCGACAGGGTGGAACGAGCAGTACTTC.